The 29 T cell receptor beta chains reported below all come from one sample, sequenced in a study of T cells in localized non-small cell lung cancer. Sequencing was performed with immunoSEQ multiplex PCR; in TCRdb, only in-frame clones are kept and a portion is missing. The sample contains 40,000 or so clones, approximately 83% of which appear only once. The material was peripheral blood, obtained before any cancer treatment. The receptors were sampled from a man between 35 and 75 years old with stage I lung adenocarcinoma.

The chain joins TRBV4-2 to TRBJ2-2, with unresolved D. Germline V lookup: CDR1 LGHNA, CDR2 YNFKEQ. Trimming removed 1 base from V and 6 bases from J, with 6 bases in between. There are 13 residues in the CDR3. DNA for the CDR3: TGTGCCAGCAGCCAAGGGAAAGCCGGGGAGCTGTTTTTT. As protein: CASSQGKAGELFF.

This chain uses TRBV7-8 with TRBJ2-1, with TRBD2 as a possible D gene (5 bases). Germline CDR1 SGHVS, CDR2 FQNEAQ. The V end was cut by 5 bases, the J end by 0 bases, with 11 bases between. CDR3 length equals 15 residues. The DNA of the CDR3 is TGTGCCAGCAGCCCCCAGCGGTACTCCTACAATGAGCAGTTCTTC. Protein product: CASSPQRYSYNEQFF.

The chain employs TRBV10-3 and TRBJ1-2, with D possibly matching TRBD1 (5 bases). Trimming left V 2 bases short and J 7 bases short, with 8 bases between. The CDR3 totals 12 residues. Germline assignment: CDR1 ENHRY and CDR2 SYGVKD. The CDR3, as DNA: TGTGCCATCAGTGAGCCCGGGACTGGCTACACCTTC. Translated: CAISEPGTGYTF.

This clone appeared a few times. The V and J genes are TRBV7-9 and TRBJ2-5; perhaps TRBD1 as D (6 bases). In germline, CDR1 is SEHNR, CDR2 FQNEAQ (reference sequence). The CDR3 is 16 amino acids. Trimming cost V 0 bases and J 5 bases, with 16 bases left between them. CDR3 region: CASSLAQGQGMETQYF. The CDR3, as DNA: TGTGCCAGCAGCTTAGCGCAAGGGCAGGGGATGGAGACCCAGTACTTC.

This clone was seen a handful of times. The chain links TRBV4-1 to TRBJ2-2, with D hard to call. Trimming took off 4 bases at V and 2 bases at J, with 8 bases between the two ends. The CDR3 sequence is 14 residues long. Germline V gene lookup returns CDR1 MGHRA and CDR2 YSYEKL. DNA for the CDR3: TGCGCCAGCAGCCGTCAGGAAAACACCGGGGAGCTGTTTTTT. Encoded protein: CASSRQENTGELFF.

This sequence joins TRBV28 and TRBJ2-7; D is possibly TRBD1 or TRBD2 (6 bases each). From germline, CDR1 is MDHEN and CDR2 SYDVKM. CDR3 size: 15 residues. V lost 0 bases, J lost 6 bases, and 15 bases lay in between. CDR3 coding DNA: TGTGCCAGCAGTTTATGGCAGGGGAGGAAGCGCGAGCAGTACTTC. Amino acids: CASSLWQGRKREQYF.

The chain uses TRBV7-8 and TRBJ1-5; no clear D. Germline values: CDR1 SGHVS, CDR2 FQNEAQ. Trimming left V 1 base short and J 0 bases short, with 16 bases between. This CDR3 has 18 residues. The CDR3 loop is CASSLGEMARDSNQPQHF. DNA of the CDR3: TGTGCCAGCAGCTTAGGGGAGATGGCACGCGATAGCAATCAGCCCCAGCATTTT.

The chain couples TRBV29-1 to TRBJ2-7; 11 positions match TRBD2. Germline loops: CDR1 SQVTM, CDR2 ANQGSEA. J was trimmed by 2 bases and V by 4 bases; bases with no gene match: 13. CDR3 length: 17 amino acids. CDR3: CSVVIGSSGRGAYEQYF. CDR3 in DNA: TGCAGCGTTGTTATCGGGAGTAGCGGGAGGGGGGCCTACGAGCAGTACTTC.

The chain couples TRBV28 to TRBJ1-4, with TRBD1 matching 8 bases. J was trimmed by 8 bases and V by 8 bases; bases with no gene match: 13. Per germline, CDR1 MDHEN and CDR2 SYDVKM. The CDR3 runs to 15 residues. CDR3 loop: CASHFSQQGGEKLFF. In DNA form, the CDR3 reads TGTGCCAGCCACTTCTCACAACAGGGGGGGGAAAAACTGTTTTTT.

This chain connects TRBV29-1 to TRBJ2-5; TRBD1 matches at 9 bases. Germline lookup yields CDR1 SQVTM and CDR2 ANQGSEA. The CDR3 totals 12 residues. J lost 3 bases, V lost 5 bases, and 1 base had no gene match. The CDR3 DNA follows: TGCAGCGTTAGGACAGGGGAAGAGACCCAGTACTTC. It translates to CSVRTGEETQYF.

The chain couples TRBV5-1 to TRBJ2-7; D not certain. The CDR3 spans 15 residues. Trimming pared 0 bases from V and 5 bases from J, leaving 15 bases between. Germline V gene lookup returns CDR1 SGHRS and CDR2 YFSETQ. The CDR3 here is CASSLEGRWADEQYF. Written as DNA, the CDR3 is TGCGCCAGCAGCTTGGAAGGCAGGTGGGCGGACGAGCAGTACTTC.

The chain employs TRBV18 and TRBJ2-2, with 8 bases fitting TRBD2. Per the germline V gene, CDR1 is KGHSH and CDR2 is LQKENI. The CDR3 sequence is 16 residues long. With 6 bases clipped from V and 0 bases from J, the junction kept 6 bases outside the gene matches. CDR3: CASSALTSANTGELFF. CDR3 nucleotides: TGTGCCAGCTCCGCCCTGACTAGCGCGAACACCGGGGAGCTGTTTTTT.

The J gene is TRBJ1-2, the V gene TRBV5-1; TRBD1 is a possible D gene (6 bases). Germline assignment: CDR1 SGHRS and CDR2 YFSETQ. The ends were cut back, 0 bases at V and 3 bases at J, with 12 bases in the middle. This CDR3 region has 15 residues. CDR3 nucleotides: TGCGCCAGCAGCTTGGGGGGGGCGCGGGACTATGGCTACACCTTC. This translates into CASSLGGARDYGYTF.

The V call is TRBV25-1, the J call TRBJ2-1; D tentatively reads TRBD1 or TRBD2 (5 bases each). In germline, CDR1 is MGHDK, CDR2 SYGVNS. V was cut by 1 base and J by 8 bases, with 15 bases left in between. This CDR3 has 15 amino acids. This chain's CDR3 is CASSESRGYGDEQFF. CDR3 nucleotides: TGTGCCAGCAGTGAATCTAGGGGTTACGGGGATGAGCAGTTCTTC. The variable domain in full, with the rest retrieved from reference TRBV25-1 and TRBJ2-1, is EADIYQTPRYLVIGTGKKITLECSQTMGHDKMYWYQQDPGMELHLIHYSYGVNSTEKGDLSSESTVSRIRTEHFPLTLESARPSHTSQYLCASSESRGYGDEQFFGPGTRLTVL.

This chain uses TRBV7-2 with TRBJ1-1; D ambiguous. V lost 1 base and J 4 bases, leaving 7 bases between the germline ends. CDR3 size: 13 residues. The germline V gene has CDR1 SGHTA and CDR2 FQGNSA. CDR3 loop: CASSLGGSTEAFF. The CDR3 DNA reads as TGTGCCAGCAGCTTAGGAGGTAGCACTGAAGCTTTCTTT.

The rearrangement uses TRBV5-1 and TRBJ1-5; D uncertain. Trimming pared 4 bases from V and 4 bases from J, leaving 9 bases between. This CDR3 is 13 amino acids long. Germline CDR1 is SGHRS and CDR2 is YFSETQ. CDR3 sequence: CASSPDRNQPQHF. In DNA form, the CDR3 reads TGCGCCAGCAGCCCTGACCGTAATCAGCCCCAGCATTTT.

The chain links TRBV7-2 to TRBJ2-7; D uncertain. This CDR3 contains 14 residues. Trimming took off 4 bases at V and 2 bases at J, with 12 bases between the two ends. Per the germline V gene, CDR1 is SGHTA and CDR2 is FQGNSA. The CDR3 is CASSSTEETYEQYF. CDR3 in DNA: TGTGCCAGCAGCTCAACAGAGGAAACCTACGAGCAGTACTTC.

This chain uses TRBV4-1 with TRBJ2-5; D is undetermined. Per the germline V gene, CDR1 is MGHRA and CDR2 is YSYEKL. V was cut by 3 bases and J by 1 base, with 15 bases left in between. The CDR3 has 16 residues. The DNA of the CDR3 is TGCGCCAGCAGCCAGGAAGCCGGGCCCTTCCAAGAGACCCAGTACTTC. Translation: CASSQEAGPFQETQYF.

V is TRBV4-3 and J is TRBJ1-1, with D unclear. Trimming left V 5 bases short and J 5 bases short, with 12 bases between. The CDR3 is made up of 13 amino acids. CDR1 and CDR2 (germline): LGHNA, YSLEER. The CDR3 nucleotides are TGCGCCAGCAGCGACACCTGGGAAACTGAAGCTTTCTTT. The encoded protein is CASSDTWETEAFF.

The rearrangement links TRBV29-1 to TRBJ2-7; TRBD2 is a possible D gene (7 bases). The germline V and J ends were trimmed by 5 bases and 2 bases, with 25 bases remaining between them. This CDR3 is 17 amino acids long. Germline loops: CDR1 SQVTM, CDR2 ANQGSEA. This CDR3 reads CSVFGGRASGKTYEQYF. CDR3 in DNA: TGCAGCGTTTTCGGGGGGCGGGCTAGCGGTAAAACCTACGAGCAGTACTTC.

The chain couples TRBV6-5 to TRBJ2-1; D gene ambiguous. CDR1 and CDR2 from the germline V gene are MNHEY and SVGAGI. The CDR3 runs 14 residues. The V end lost 6 bases, the J end lost 6 bases, and 15 bases lay between the germline ends. Written as DNA, the CDR3 is TGTGCCAGCAGCCTAATCCGGACCATCAATGAGCAGTTCTTC. The encoded protein is CASSLIRTINEQFF.

The rearrangement uses TRBV5-5 and TRBJ2-4, with a possible D match to TRBD1 (5 bases). V was pared by 1 base and J by 6 bases, with 17 bases between. The CDR3 loop spans 16 amino acids. Germline V gene sequence: CDR1 SGHKS, CDR2 YYEKEE (reference sequence). Here the CDR3 reads CASSLRGSSGRNIQYF. In nucleotides, the CDR3 is TGTGCCAGCAGCTTGAGGGGTAGTTCAGGTAGAAACATTCAGTACTTC.

In this sample, this clone turned up once. The chain carries TRBV2 and TRBJ2-1, with 11 bases identical to TRBD1. The CDR3 loop spans 15 amino acids. The junction had 5 bases not matched to a gene; V was cut back by 6 bases and J by 4 bases. The germline V gene has CDR1 SNHLY and CDR2 FYNNEI. Written as DNA, the CDR3 is TGTGCCAGCAGAACCGGGACAGGGGGATACAATGAGCAGTTCTTC. Protein: CASRTGTGGYNEQFF.

The J gene is TRBJ1-2, the V gene TRBV7-2; D is ambiguous. The CDR3 is 15 amino acids. CDR1 and CDR2 from the germline V gene are SGHTA and FQGNSA. The ends were cut back, 1 base at V and 5 bases at J, with 14 bases in the middle. Here the CDR3 reads CASSLEPQVYYGYTF. CDR3 sequence (DNA): TGTGCCAGCAGCTTAGAACCGCAGGTCTATTATGGCTACACCTTC. Drawing the rest from reference TRBV7-2 and TRBJ1-2, the complete variable domain is GAGVSQSPSNKVTEKGKDVELRCDPISGHTALYWYRQSLGQGLEFLIYFQGNSAPDKSGLPSDRFSAERTGGSVSTLTIQRTQQEDSAVYLCASSLEPQVYYGYTFGSGTRLTVV.

This rearrangement joins TRBV9 to TRBJ2-7; D is ambiguous. V lost 0 bases, J lost 2 bases, and 9 bases lay in between. The V gene's germline CDR1 is SGDLS and CDR2 YYNGEE. CDR3 length: 14 residues. CDR3 DNA: TGTGCCAGCAGCGTAGGTCAACAAACCTACGAGCAGTACTTC. Amino acid sequence: CASSVGQQTYEQYF. The full variable domain, its missing parts supplied by reference TRBV9 and TRBJ2-7, is DSGVTQTPKHLITATGQRVTLRCSPRSGDLSVYWYQQSLDQGLQFLIQYYNGEERAKGNILERFSAQQFPDLHSELNLSSLELGDSALYFCASSVGQQTYEQYFGPGTRLTVT.

CDR3 in DNA: TGTGCCAGCAGCTTAGTCTTTCCCGGACAGGGGGCGCCGGGAAACACCATATATTTT. Its protein is CASSLVFPGQGAPGNTIYF. The rearrangement links TRBV7-2 to TRBJ1-3; TRBD1 matches at 11 bases. J was trimmed by 4 bases and V by 1 base; bases with no gene match: 12. The V gene's germline CDR1 is SGHTA and CDR2 FQGNSA. The CDR3 spans 19 residues. The complete variable domain, with remaining parts taken from reference TRBV7-2 and TRBJ1-3, reads GAGVSQSPSNKVTEKGKDVELRCDPISGHTALYWYRQSLGQGLEFLIYFQGNSAPDKSGLPSDRFSAERTGGSVSTLTIQRTQQEDSAVYLCASSLVFPGQGAPGNTIYFGEGSWLTVV.

The J gene is TRBJ2-3, the V gene TRBV29-1; a weak D match, TRBD1 (6 bases). The V and J ends lost 6 bases and 6 bases respectively, with 13 bases between them. The germline V gene encodes CDR1 SQVTM and CDR2 ANQGSEA. This CDR3 is built from 12 residues. In nucleotides, the CDR3 is TGCAGCGTCCGGACAGCCTCTGATACGCAGTATTTT. As protein: CSVRTASDTQYF.

The chain recombines TRBV29-1 with TRBJ2-6; 8 positions match TRBD1. Germline V gene lookup returns CDR1 SQVTM and CDR2 ANQGSEA. The CDR3 extends over 16 amino acids. Trimming took 3 bases from V and 0 from J; bases not matched to a gene: 4. DNA for the CDR3: TGCAGCGTTGACCAGGGGGCAGGCTCTGGGGCCAACGTCCTGACTTTC. Protein sequence: CSVDQGAGSGANVLTF. The full variable domain, with the rest looked up from reference TRBV29-1 and TRBJ2-6, is SAVISQKPSRDICQRGTSLTIQCQVDSQVTMMFWYRQQPGQSLTLIATANQGSEATYESGFVIDKFPISRPNLTFSTLTVSNMSPEDSSIYLCSVDQGAGSGANVLTFGAGSRLTVL.

The rearrangement joins TRBV7-9 to TRBJ1-1; D gene uncertain. V lost 2 bases to trimming and J lost 6 bases, with 7 bases between them. The germline gives CDR1 SEHNR, CDR2 FQNEAQ (reference sequence). The CDR3 covers 12 residues. In nucleotides, the CDR3 is TGTGCCAGCAGCTTACTTGGTTCTGAAGCTTTCTTT. Amino acid sequence: CASSLLGSEAFF.